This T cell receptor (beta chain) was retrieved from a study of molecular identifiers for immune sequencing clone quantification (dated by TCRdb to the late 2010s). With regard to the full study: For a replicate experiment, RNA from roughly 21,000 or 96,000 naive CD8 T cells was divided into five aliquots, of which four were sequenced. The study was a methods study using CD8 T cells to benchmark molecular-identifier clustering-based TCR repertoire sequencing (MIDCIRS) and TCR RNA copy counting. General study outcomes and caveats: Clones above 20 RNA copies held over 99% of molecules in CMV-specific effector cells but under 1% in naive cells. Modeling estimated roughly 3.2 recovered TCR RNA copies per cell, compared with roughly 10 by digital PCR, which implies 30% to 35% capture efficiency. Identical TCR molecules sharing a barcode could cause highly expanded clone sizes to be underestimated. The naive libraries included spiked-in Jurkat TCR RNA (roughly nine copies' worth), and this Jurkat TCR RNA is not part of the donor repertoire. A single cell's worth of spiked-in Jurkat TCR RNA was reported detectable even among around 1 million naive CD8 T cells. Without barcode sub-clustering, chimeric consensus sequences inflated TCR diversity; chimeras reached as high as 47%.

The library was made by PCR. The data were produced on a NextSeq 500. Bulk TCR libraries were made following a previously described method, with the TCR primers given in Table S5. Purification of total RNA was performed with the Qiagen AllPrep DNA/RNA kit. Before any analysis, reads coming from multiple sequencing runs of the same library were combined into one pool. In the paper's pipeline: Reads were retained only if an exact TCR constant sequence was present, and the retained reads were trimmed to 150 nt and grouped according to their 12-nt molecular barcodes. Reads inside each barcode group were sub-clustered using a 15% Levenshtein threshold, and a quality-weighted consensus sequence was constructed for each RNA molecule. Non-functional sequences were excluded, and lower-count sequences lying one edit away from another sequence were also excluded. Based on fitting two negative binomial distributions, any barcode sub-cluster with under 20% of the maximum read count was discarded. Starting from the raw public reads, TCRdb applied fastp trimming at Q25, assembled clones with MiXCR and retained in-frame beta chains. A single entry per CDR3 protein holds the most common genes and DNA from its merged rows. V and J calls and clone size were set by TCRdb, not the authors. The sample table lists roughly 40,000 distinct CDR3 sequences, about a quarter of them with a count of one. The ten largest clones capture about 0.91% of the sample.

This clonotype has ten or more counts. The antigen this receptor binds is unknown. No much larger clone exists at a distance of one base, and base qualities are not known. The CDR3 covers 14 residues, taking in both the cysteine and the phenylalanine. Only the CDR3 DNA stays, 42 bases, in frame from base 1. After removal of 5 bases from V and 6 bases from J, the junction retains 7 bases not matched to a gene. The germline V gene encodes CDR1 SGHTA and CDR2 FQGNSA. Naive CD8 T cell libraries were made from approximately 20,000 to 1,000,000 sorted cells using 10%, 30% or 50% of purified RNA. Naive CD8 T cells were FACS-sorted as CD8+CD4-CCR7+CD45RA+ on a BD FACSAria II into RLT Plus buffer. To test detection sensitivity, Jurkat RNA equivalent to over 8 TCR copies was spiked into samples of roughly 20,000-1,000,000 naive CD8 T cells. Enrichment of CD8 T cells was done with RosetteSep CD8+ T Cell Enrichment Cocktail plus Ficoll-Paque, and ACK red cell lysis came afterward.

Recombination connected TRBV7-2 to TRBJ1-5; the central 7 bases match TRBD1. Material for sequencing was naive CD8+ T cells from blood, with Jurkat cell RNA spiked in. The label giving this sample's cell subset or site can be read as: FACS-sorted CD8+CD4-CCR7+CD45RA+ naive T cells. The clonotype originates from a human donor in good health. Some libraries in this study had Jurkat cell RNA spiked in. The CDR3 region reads CASSPGQEVQPQHF. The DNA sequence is TGTGCCAGCAGCCCAGGACAGGAGGTTCAGCCCCAGCATTTT.